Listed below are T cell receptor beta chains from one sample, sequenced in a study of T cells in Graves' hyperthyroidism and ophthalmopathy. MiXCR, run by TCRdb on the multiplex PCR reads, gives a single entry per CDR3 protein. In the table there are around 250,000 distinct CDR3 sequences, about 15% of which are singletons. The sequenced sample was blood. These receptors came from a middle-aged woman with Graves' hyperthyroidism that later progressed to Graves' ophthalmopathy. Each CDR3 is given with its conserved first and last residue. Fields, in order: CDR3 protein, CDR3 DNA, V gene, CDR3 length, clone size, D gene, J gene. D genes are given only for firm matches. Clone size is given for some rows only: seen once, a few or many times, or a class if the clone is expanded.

cdr3_aa: CASSEQQVGQQHF; cdr3_nt: TGTGCCAGCAGTGAACAGCAAGTAGGCCAACAGCATTTT; v_call: TRBV6-1; cdr3_length: 13; clone_size: many; d_call: NA; j_call: TRBJ1-5
cdr3_aa: CAISESANRERHDAEAFF; cdr3_nt: TGTGCCATCAGTGAGTCAGCTAACAGGGAGAGACACGATGCTGAAGCTTTCTTT; v_call: TRBV10-3; cdr3_length: 18; clone_size: many; d_call: NA; j_call: TRBJ1-1
cdr3_aa: CASSLLGLAGATDTQYF; cdr3_nt: TGTGCCAGCAGTTTATTAGGACTAGCGGGGGCCACAGATACGCAGTATTTT; v_call: TRBV12-3/TRBV12-4; cdr3_length: 17; clone_size: few; d_call: TRBD2; j_call: TRBJ2-3
cdr3_aa: CASSLAGYGRGYGYTF; cdr3_nt: TGTGCCAGCAGCTTAGCGGGTTATGGGCGCGGCTATGGCTACACCTTC; v_call: TRBV7-2; cdr3_length: 16; clone_size: many; d_call: NA; j_call: TRBJ1-2
cdr3_aa: CASSQDRAGGSPLHF; cdr3_nt: TGTGCCAGCAGCCAAGATCGGGCGGGGGGTTCACCCCTCCACTTT; v_call: TRBV14; cdr3_length: 15; clone_size: NA; d_call: NA; j_call: TRBJ1-6
cdr3_aa: CASSSAGGREGTDTQYF; cdr3_nt: TGCGCCAGCAGTAGCGCGGGAGGCCGGGAGGGCACAGATACGCAGTATTTT; v_call: TRBV10-1; cdr3_length: 17; clone_size: NA; d_call: TRBD2; j_call: TRBJ2-3
cdr3_aa: CSASLGTEAYEQYF; cdr3_nt: TGCAGTGCTAGTCTCGGGACTGAAGCCTACGAGCAGTACTTC; v_call: TRBV20-1; cdr3_length: 14; clone_size: NA; d_call: NA; j_call: TRBJ2-7
cdr3_aa: CASSQDPGPVSNEKLFF; cdr3_nt: TGTGCCAGCAGCCAAGATCCCGGGCCTGTTTCTAATGAAAAACTGTTTTTT; v_call: TRBV3-1; cdr3_length: 17; clone_size: many; d_call: NA; j_call: TRBJ1-4
cdr3_aa: CASSLDLRTNYGYTF; cdr3_nt: TGTGCCAGCAGCTTAGATCTACGAACGAACTATGGCTACACCTTC; v_call: TRBV11-2; cdr3_length: 15; clone_size: many; d_call: NA; j_call: TRBJ1-2
cdr3_aa: CTSSATQGSSGNTIYF; cdr3_nt: TGTACCAGCAGTGCCACACAGGGTTCCTCTGGAAACACCATATATTTT; v_call: TRBV12-3/TRBV12-4; cdr3_length: 16; clone_size: few; d_call: NA; j_call: TRBJ1-3
cdr3_aa: CASNRVANEKLFF; cdr3_nt: TGTGCCAGTAATAGGGTCGCCAATGAAAAACTGTTTTTT; v_call: TRBV19; cdr3_length: 13; clone_size: few; d_call: NA; j_call: TRBJ1-4
cdr3_aa: CASSAPRGSGRPGELFF; cdr3_nt: TGTGCCAGCAGTGCCCCTAGGGGTAGCGGGAGACCCGGGGAGCTGTTTTTT; v_call: TRBV25-1; cdr3_length: 17; clone_size: few; d_call: TRBD2; j_call: TRBJ2-2
cdr3_aa: CASSFTGGMNTEAFF; cdr3_nt: TGTGCCAGCAGCTTCACAGGGGGCATGAACACTGAAGCTTTCTTT; v_call: TRBV11-2; cdr3_length: 15; clone_size: many; d_call: TRBD1; j_call: TRBJ1-1
cdr3_aa: CASSSQSGEIAEAFF; cdr3_nt: TGTGCCAGCAGCTCCCAGAGCGGGGAGATAGCTGAAGCTTTCTTT; v_call: TRBV7-3; cdr3_length: 15; clone_size: many; d_call: NA; j_call: TRBJ1-1
cdr3_aa: CASSLGGDTEAFF; cdr3_nt: TGTGCCAGCAGCTTAGGGGGAGATACTGAAGCTTTCTTT; v_call: TRBV7-9; cdr3_length: 13; clone_size: many; d_call: NA; j_call: TRBJ1-1
cdr3_aa: CATQGLAGGPGDEQFF; cdr3_nt: TGTGCCACCCAAGGACTAGCGGGAGGGCCGGGGGATGAGCAGTTCTTC; v_call: TRBV24-1; cdr3_length: 16; clone_size: many; d_call: TRBD2; j_call: TRBJ2-1
cdr3_aa: CASSYSGGRAYEQYF; cdr3_nt: TGTGCCAGCAGTTACTCTGGCGGGAGGGCCTACGAGCAGTACTTC; v_call: TRBV27; cdr3_length: 15; clone_size: many; d_call: TRBD2; j_call: TRBJ2-7
cdr3_aa: CASSFGFQETQYF; cdr3_nt: TGTGCCAGCAGTTTTGGATTCCAAGAGACCCAGTACTTC; v_call: TRBV27; cdr3_length: 13; clone_size: NA; d_call: NA; j_call: TRBJ2-5
cdr3_aa: CASSQAPRLGELFF; cdr3_nt: TGCGCCAGCAGCCAAGCCCCAAGACTCGGGGAGCTGTTTTTT; v_call: TRBV4-1; cdr3_length: 14; clone_size: many; d_call: NA; j_call: TRBJ2-2
cdr3_aa: CASSLSGGRAREQYF; cdr3_nt: TGTGCCAGCAGTTTAAGTGGCGGGAGGGCTAGAGAGCAGTACTTC; v_call: TRBV27; cdr3_length: 15; clone_size: many; d_call: TRBD2; j_call: TRBJ2-7
cdr3_aa: CANLRLRGQAFTGELFF; cdr3_nt: TGTGCCAACCTTCGATTGAGAGGACAGGCCTTCACCGGGGAGCTGTTTTTT; v_call: TRBV12-3/TRBV12-4; cdr3_length: 17; clone_size: many; d_call: TRBD1; j_call: TRBJ2-2
cdr3_aa: CASSLTGNYNEQFF; cdr3_nt: TGTGCCAGCAGCCTGACAGGGAACTACAATGAGCAGTTCTTC; v_call: TRBV11-1; cdr3_length: 14; clone_size: many; d_call: TRBD1; j_call: TRBJ2-1
cdr3_aa: CSARIDTHPGLAGVEQYF; cdr3_nt: TGCAGTGCTAGGATCGACACCCATCCCGGACTAGCGGGAGTCGAGCAGTACTTC; v_call: TRBV20-1; cdr3_length: 18; clone_size: many; d_call: TRBD2; j_call: TRBJ2-7
cdr3_aa: CASSQNTLGLAGINNEQFF; cdr3_nt: TGTGCCAGCAGCCAAAATACATTGGGCCTAGCGGGAATCAACAATGAGCAGTTCTTC; v_call: TRBV14; cdr3_length: 19; clone_size: few; d_call: TRBD2; j_call: TRBJ2-1
cdr3_aa: CASSLISSDEQFF; cdr3_nt: TGCGCCAGCAGCTTAATTTCTTCGGATGAGCAGTTCTTC; v_call: TRBV5-1; cdr3_length: 13; clone_size: many; d_call: NA; j_call: TRBJ2-1
cdr3_aa: CASSLEGPNYEQYF; cdr3_nt: TGTGCCAGCAGCTTAGAAGGACCGAACTACGAGCAGTACTTC; v_call: TRBV7-8; cdr3_length: 14; clone_size: many; d_call: NA; j_call: TRBJ2-7
cdr3_aa: CSAPTSGQSNTEAFF; cdr3_nt: TGCAGTGCTCCCACATCGGGACAGTCGAACACTGAAGCTTTCTTT; v_call: TRBV20-1; cdr3_length: 15; clone_size: NA; d_call: TRBD1; j_call: TRBJ1-1
cdr3_aa: CASTWGPQTVGNTIYF; cdr3_nt: TGTGCCAGCACTTGGGGCCCACAGACGGTTGGAAACACCATATATTTT; v_call: TRBV12-3/TRBV12-4; cdr3_length: 16; clone_size: many; d_call: NA; j_call: TRBJ1-3
cdr3_aa: CASSRQGPHSGANVLTF; cdr3_nt: TGTGCCAGCAGCCGACAGGGCCCCCACTCTGGGGCCAACGTCCTGACTTTC; v_call: TRBV7-9; cdr3_length: 17; clone_size: few; d_call: TRBD1; j_call: TRBJ2-6
cdr3_aa: CASSIDWTSGSTPQYF; cdr3_nt: TGTGCCAGTAGTATAGATTGGACTAGCGGGAGCACCCCGCAGTATTTT; v_call: TRBV19; cdr3_length: 16; clone_size: many; d_call: TRBD2; j_call: TRBJ2-3
cdr3_aa: CASSPQGPRDTQYF; cdr3_nt: TGTGCCAGCTCACCACAGGGCCCCAGGGATACGCAGTATTTT; v_call: TRBV18; cdr3_length: 14; clone_size: many; d_call: NA; j_call: TRBJ2-3
cdr3_aa: CASSSLAGPYEQYF; cdr3_nt: TGTGCCAGCAGTTCACTAGCGGGGCCCTACGAGCAGTACTTC; v_call: TRBV28; cdr3_length: 14; clone_size: many; d_call: TRBD2; j_call: TRBJ2-7
cdr3_aa: CASSLILGDQETQYF; cdr3_nt: TGTGCCAGCTCACTTATTCTGGGGGACCAAGAGACCCAGTACTTC; v_call: TRBV18; cdr3_length: 15; clone_size: NA; d_call: NA; j_call: TRBJ2-5
cdr3_aa: CASKDIAGELFF; cdr3_nt: TGTGCCAGCAAGGATATAGCCGGGGAGCTGTTTTTT; v_call: TRBV2; cdr3_length: 12; clone_size: many; d_call: NA; j_call: TRBJ2-2
cdr3_aa: CASSPLRGAVTEAFF; cdr3_nt: TGTGCCAGCAGCCCCCTCCGGGGGGCGGTCACTGAAGCTTTCTTT; v_call: TRBV7-9; cdr3_length: 15; clone_size: few; d_call: NA; j_call: TRBJ1-1
cdr3_aa: CASSLARRIGHPNTEAFF; cdr3_nt: TGCGCCAGCAGCTTGGCCAGGAGGATCGGACACCCGAACACTGAAGCTTTCTTT; v_call: TRBV5-1; cdr3_length: 18; clone_size: many; d_call: NA; j_call: TRBJ1-1